A single sample gave rise to the 25 T cell receptor beta chains below, sequenced in a study of OX40 agonist ivuxolimab in advanced cancers. Measured with immunoSEQ multiplex PCR; TCRdb has only the in-frame clones, and not every one. Among some 150,000 clones, less than 95% were seen once, and the ten largest hold about 1%. This specimen was CD4+ or CD8+ T cells sorted from blood, taken in a trial of the OX40 agonist ivuxolimab. These receptors originate from an adult with an advanced solid tumor such as melanoma, head and neck, liver or kidney cancer.

The gene calls are TRBV28 and TRBJ1-4; tentatively, D is TRBD1 (6 bases). The V end was cut by 3 bases, the J end by 0 bases, with 14 bases between. This CDR3 is built from 17 residues. The germline V gene has CDR1 MDHEN and CDR2 SYDVKM. The CDR3 loop reads CASSFPGTLATNEKLFF. CDR3 sequence (DNA): TGTGCCAGCAGTTTTCCCGGGACACTTGCAACTAATGAAAAACTGTTTTTT.

This rearrangement joins TRBV14 to TRBJ2-5; the D is unclear. V gave up 1 base and J gave up 1 base, with 13 bases separating them. This CDR3 region has 16 residues. Germline loops: CDR1 SGHDN, CDR2 FVKESK. The CDR3 here is CASSQGYRRIQETQYF. Here the CDR3 DNA reads TGTGCCAGCAGCCAAGGTTATCGTCGGATCCAAGAGACCCAGTACTTC.

This clone was counted between two and nine times. The chain employs TRBV6-1 and TRBJ1-2; possibly TRBD1 for D (5 bases). CDR3 length: 13 amino acids. Trimming shortened V by 4 bases and J by 2 bases, and 8 bases separated the two germline ends. Germline V lookup: CDR1 MNHNS, CDR2 SASEGT. DNA of the CDR3: TGTGCCAGCAGTGGGGGGGGGAACTATGGCTACACCTTC. Its protein is CASSGGGNYGYTF.

Of note for this clone: At the DNA level, this CDR3 is encoded by other sequences in the same sample as well. The chain is built from TRBV7-2 and TRBJ1-4, with D perhaps TRBD1 (5 bases). This CDR3 is built from 14 residues. Trimming removed 3 bases at V and 8 bases at J, with 13 bases between. The germline gives CDR1 SGHTA, CDR2 FQGNSA. The CDR3 nucleotides read TGTGCCAGCAGCTTGGATAGGGGAGGAGAAAAACTGTTTTTT. Translated, it gives CASSLDRGGEKLFF.

The V gene is TRBV6-5, the J gene TRBJ1-1; 9 bases are a match to TRBD1. The CDR3 spans 13 residues. Trimming took 8 bases from V and 6 from J; bases not matched to a gene: 7. Per germline, CDR1 MNHEY and CDR2 SVGAGI. The CDR3, as DNA: TGTGCCAGCGTTGGACAGGGGAGACCTGAAGCTTTCTTT. Its protein is CASVGQGRPEAFF.

The chain combines TRBV19 with TRBJ1-2; TRBD1 aligns across 9 bases. The CDR3 is 15 amino acids. CDR1 is LNHDA, CDR2 SQIVND, per germline (reference sequence). Losses at the gene ends were 3 bases for V and 2 bases for J; bases not matched to a gene: 4. The CDR3 is CASSMDRGANYGYTF. CDR3 nucleotide sequence: TGTGCCAGTAGTATGGACAGGGGAGCGAACTATGGCTACACCTTC. The full variable domain, in which reference TRBV19 and TRBJ1-2 provide the parts outside the CDR3, is DGGITQSPKYLFRKEGQNVTLSCEQNLNHDAMYWYRQDPGQGLRLIYYSQIVNDFQKGDIAEGYSVSREKKESFPLTVTSAQKNPTAFYLCASSMDRGANYGYTFGSGTRLTVV.

The CDR3 region has the DNA TGTGCCAGCAGCTGGGGGACAGGGGGCTCCTACGAGCAGTACTTC. It yields the protein CASSWGTGGSYEQYF. This sequence joins TRBV11-2 and TRBJ2-7; 11 bases are shared with TRBD1. The ends lost 4 bases at V and 0 bases at J; junction bases unmatched: 2. The CDR3 totals 15 residues. CDR1 and CDR2 from the germline V gene are SGHAT and FQNNGV.

This chain uses TRBV7-9 with TRBJ2-1; 8 bases line up with TRBD2. The germline V gene encodes CDR1 SEHNR and CDR2 FQNEAQ (reference sequence). V lost 1 base, J lost 7 bases, and 6 bases stayed unmatched. The CDR3 consists of 15 residues. The CDR3 spells CASSLGGTSVNEQFF. CDR3 in DNA: TGTGCCAGCAGCTTAGGGGGGACTAGTGTGAATGAGCAGTTCTTC.

The chain couples TRBV6-1 to TRBJ2-1, with D unresolved. Germline V CDR1 and CDR2: MNHNS, SASEGT. The CDR3 extends over 15 amino acids. V lost 0 bases and J 2 bases, leaving 8 bases between the germline ends. In nucleotides, the CDR3 is TGTGCCAGCAGTGAAGCTGTACTGGCCTACAATGAGCAGTTCTTC. Its protein is CASSEAVLAYNEQFF.

The chain combines TRBV5-6 with TRBJ1-2; D call uncertain. The V gene lost 0 bases and the J gene lost 10 bases, with 13 bases spanning the gap. Germline CDR1 is SGHDT and CDR2 is YYEEEE. This CDR3 comprises 13 residues. In DNA, the CDR3 is TGTGCCAGCAGCTTGGGCCGGGGAGGAGTCTACACCTTC. This encodes CASSLGRGGVYTF.

The chain recombines TRBV19 with TRBJ1-2, with D possibly being TRBD1 (6 bases). The germline V and J ends were trimmed by 7 bases and 3 bases, with 21 bases remaining between them. CDR3 size: 16 residues. From germline, CDR1 is LNHDA and CDR2 SQIVND (reference sequence). The DNA of the CDR3 is TGTGCCAGTAATAAGGGGGGAAGGATGCGGGACTATGGCTACACCTTC. It codes for CASNKGGRMRDYGYTF.

This clone was detected once. The chain employs TRBV18 and TRBJ1-1, with TRBD1 identical over 8 bases. There are 15 residues in the CDR3. CDR1 is KGHSH and CDR2 is LQKENI in the germline V gene. V shed 0 bases, J shed 4 bases, and the junction held 4 bases outside the gene matches. The CDR3 DNA is TGTGCCAGCTCACCACCGCAGGGGGCGAGCACTGAAGCTTTCTTT. Amino acids: CASSPPQGASTEAFF.

The rearrangement joins TRBV6-6 to TRBJ1-4, with 8 bases matching TRBD1. Germline CDR1 reads MNHNY; CDR2 reads SVGAGI (reference sequence). The CDR3 is 14 residues long. J was trimmed by 6 bases and V by 5 bases; bases with no gene match: 5. DNA of the CDR3: TGTGCCAGCAGTGGACAGGGCTGGGATGAAAAACTGTTTTTT. Its protein product is CASSGQGWDEKLFF.

The chain uses TRBV28 and TRBJ2-2, with D maybe TRBD2 (6 bases). The CDR3 loop spans 14 amino acids. Germline V gene data show CDR1 as MDHEN and CDR2 as SYDVKM. V dropped 5 bases and J dropped 4 bases, with 11 bases sitting between them. This CDR3 is CASSRLVVTGELFF. The CDR3 DNA is TGTGCCAGCAGTAGACTAGTTGTCACCGGGGAGCTGTTTTTT.

The V and J genes are TRBV11-3 and TRBJ2-2; D remains unclear. Trimming stripped 3 bases from V and 7 bases from J, with 3 bases between. The germline V gene has CDR1 SGHNT and CDR2 YENEEA. CDR3 length equals 11 residues. CDR3 DNA: TGTGCCAGCAGCTTCAACGGGGAGCTGTTTTTT. It codes for CASSFNGELFF. Full variable domain (missing parts from reference TRBV11-3 and TRBJ2-2): EAGVVQSPRYKIIEKKQPVAFWCNPISGHNTLYWYLQNLGQGPELLIRYENEEAVDDSQLPKDRFSAERLKGVDSTLKIQPAELGDSAVYLCASSFNGELFFGEGSRLTVL.

The chain couples TRBV19 to TRBJ1-1, with D possibly being TRBD1 (6 bases). V was shortened by 1 base and J by 11 bases, with 17 bases between the two germline ends. This CDR3 comprises 14 residues. Germline V gene lookup returns CDR1 LNHDA and CDR2 SQIVND (reference sequence). CDR3 in amino acids: CASSIGAGVGQAFF. The DNA for the CDR3 is TGTGCCAGTAGTATAGGCGCAGGGGTCGGTCAGGCTTTCTTT.

The chain is built from TRBV5-4 and TRBJ1-2; D remains ambiguous. Trimming took off 1 base at V and 4 bases at J, with 8 bases between the two ends. The germline CDR1 and CDR2 sequences are SGHNT and YYREEE (reference sequence). The CDR3 loop spans 13 amino acids. This chain's CDR3 is CASSLPEFYGYTF. CDR3 in DNA: TGTGCCAGCAGCTTGCCAGAGTTCTATGGCTACACCTTC.

The CDR3 DNA reads as TGTGCCAGCAGTTTACGGGGGATGGGAGAGCAGTACTTC. Amino acid sequence: CASSLRGMGEQYF. This chain joins TRBV28 and TRBJ2-7; D may be TRBD2 (6 bases). Germline CDR1 reads MDHEN; CDR2 reads SYDVKM. There are 13 residues in the CDR3. V lost 2 bases and J 7 bases, leaving 12 bases between the germline ends.

This clone was seen once. The rearrangement joins TRBV6-5 to TRBJ1-1; no definite D call. This CDR3 has 14 amino acids. Trimming cost V 8 bases and J 1 base, with 14 bases left between them. In germline, CDR1 is MNHEY, CDR2 SVGAGI. The CDR3 nucleotides are TGTGCCAGCTTAGCTGTGGTACCGAACACTGAAGCTTTCTTT. Its translation is CASLAVVPNTEAFF.

The rearrangement uses TRBV7-3 and TRBJ2-7, with 9 bases that match TRBD2. Losses at the gene ends were 3 bases for V and 2 bases for J; bases not matched to a gene: 5. Germline lookup yields CDR1 SGHTA and CDR2 FQGTGA. CDR3 size: 15 residues. CDR3 amino acids: CASSLARLAAYEQYF. CDR3 nucleotides: TGTGCCAGCAGCTTGGCGAGACTAGCGGCCTACGAGCAGTACTTC.

The genes are TRBV28 and TRBJ2-4; the D gene is possibly TRBD1 (7 bases). V gave up 3 bases and J gave up 6 bases, with 18 bases separating them. This CDR3 has 16 amino acids. The germline gives CDR1 MDHEN, CDR2 SYDVKM. DNA for the CDR3: TGTGCCAGCAGTTTTGGAGGGACCGCAGGGGGAAACATTCAGTACTTC. Translating it yields CASSFGGTAGGNIQYF.

The chain joins TRBV9 to TRBJ2-5; 7 bases map to TRBD2. The CDR3 runs 14 residues. Trimming cost V 3 bases and J 2 bases; bases outside gene matches: 4. Germline V lookup: CDR1 SGDLS, CDR2 YYNGEE. DNA for the CDR3: TGTGCCAGCAGCGGGGAGGGGCTTCAAGAGACCCAGTACTTC. This translates into CASSGEGLQETQYF.

The rearrangement uses TRBV2 and TRBJ2-7; 7 bases are a match to TRBD2. V shed 3 bases and J 2 bases; nucleotides not matched to a gene: 4. Germline CDR1 reads SNHLY; CDR2 reads FYNNEI. This CDR3 has 14 residues. The CDR3 region is CASSETSLAYEQYF. CDR3 coding DNA: TGTGCCAGCAGTGAGACTAGCCTTGCCTACGAGCAGTACTTC.

This clone was detected only a few times. The chain is built from TRBV5-8 and TRBJ1-5, with D hard to call. With 0 bases removed from V and 0 bases from J, the gap between germline ends came to 7 bases. The CDR3 extends over 15 amino acids. Per the germline V gene, CDR1 is SGHTS and CDR2 is YDEGEE. CDR3: CASSLAGYSNQPQHF. The DNA for the CDR3 is TGTGCCAGCAGCTTGGCGGGTTATAGCAATCAGCCCCAGCATTTT.

The chain recombines TRBV27 with TRBJ1-1; D not certain. Germline V gene lookup returns CDR1 MNHEY and CDR2 SMNVEV (reference sequence). This CDR3 has 15 residues. The V end lost 5 bases, the J end lost 4 bases, and 17 bases lay between the germline ends. CDR3 nucleotides: TGTGCCAGCAGTATGTTAAGCTTAGCAAGCACTGAAGCTTTCTTT. Its protein is CASSMLSLASTEAFF.